The 5 T cell receptor beta chains listed next were all sequenced from one sample in a study of identical twins. Via MiXCR, TCRdb re-called the 5' RACE reads, giving one row per CDR3 protein. In the table there are 200,000 to 250,000 distinct CDR3 sequences, 6% to 8% of which are singletons. The data also belong to a second study, concerning yellow fever vaccine responses in identical twins.

The sequencing input was CD8+ T cells sorted from blood. Receptors were obtained from a woman aged 18-29 years in good health.

The V call is TRBV3-1, the J call TRBJ1-1, with a tentative D call TRBD1 (5 bases). The CDR3 is 17 amino acids. CDR1 and CDR2 (germline): LGHDT, YNNKEL (reference sequence). V was clipped by 3 bases and J by 1 base, with 18 bases between them. Here the CDR3 reads CASSHRDRSISNTEAFF. CDR3 sequence (DNA): TGTGCCAGCAGCCACCGGGACCGTAGTATATCGAACACTGAAGCTTTCTTT.

This clonotype has ten or more counts. V is TRBV11-2 and J is TRBJ2-2; 11 positions match TRBD2. The CDR3 contains 18 residues. CDR1 SGHAT and CDR2 FQNNGV come from the germline V gene. Trimming took 1 base from V and 3 from J; bases not matched to a gene: 7. The CDR3 DNA reads as TGTGCCAGCAGCTTAGTTTCTAGCGGGAGGTACTACACCGGGGAGCTGTTTTTT. Amino acid sequence: CASSLVSSGRYYTGELFF.

The V gene is TRBV27, the J gene TRBJ1-1; no clear D. Trimming removed 4 bases from V and 7 bases from J, with 10 bases in between. Per the germline V gene, CDR1 is MNHEY and CDR2 is SMNVEV (reference sequence). The CDR3 spans 12 residues. In nucleotides, the CDR3 is TGTGCCAGCAGTTCCGGCGGGGTTGAAGCTTTCTTT. It translates to CASSSGGVEAFF.

In DNA form, the CDR3 reads TGCGCCAGCAGGGCGGCGGGAGGGGCGGATACGCAGTATTTT. Amino acids: CASRAAGGADTQYF. The chain has TRBV10-2 and TRBJ2-3, with TRBD2 matching 9 bases. The CDR3 covers 14 residues. Trimming at V came to 6 bases and at J to 6 bases, leaving 7 bases not matched to a gene. Per germline, CDR1 WSHSY and CDR2 SAAADI.

The V call is TRBV27, the J call TRBJ2-7, with 11 bases lining up with TRBD2. V shed 0 bases, J shed 3 bases, and the junction held 1 base outside the gene matches. The length of the CDR3 is 15 residues. CDR1 and CDR2 from the germline V gene are MNHEY and SMNVEV (reference sequence). CDR3 amino acids: CASSLSGLAVYEQYF. CDR3 coding DNA: TGTGCCAGCAGTTTATCGGGACTAGCGGTCTACGAGCAGTACTTC.